This T cell receptor beta chain was captured in a study of blood T cell repertoires in COVID-19 (TCRdb year 2020). Turning to the overall study: The collaborator samples originated in the United States, Italy and Spain and spanned the acute and convalescent phases of COVID-19. The material from the prospective study consisted of cDNA or gDNA derived from T cells, B-cell-depleted T cells, or PBMCs. Subjects who had been exposed to COVID-19, were actively infected with it, or had recovered from it provided the deeply sampled blood TCRbeta repertoires that made up the dataset. The repertoires were released in a freely available public database meant as a resource for research on the immune response to SARS-CoV-2. Samples came from the ongoing ImmuneRACE study (first 160 participants) plus 1,254 subjects from 6 global collaborators. Sample metadata almost always included a de-identified subject ID, COVID-19 status, age in years and sex. Where HLA class I and class II types were available, the types were taken from metadata supplied by the sample provider, not from assay-based typing. What the work shows at the level of the full study, not this receptor alone: The quantity of clinical and demographic metadata differed by source and by participant and was supplied without curation.

Worth noting for this clone: What this receptor recognizes is not known. No base quality values were provided; no much bigger clone lies one nucleotide off.

TCRbeta CDR3 regions were amplified from genomic DNA by means of the immunoSEQ Assay, a bias-controlled multiplex PCR. In the source study's methods: Within the assay, amplification of reference gene primers was used to estimate how many nucleated cells each sample contained. To quantify the absolute abundance of each unique TCRbeta CDR3 rearrangement, sequence reads were collapsed and filtered. For each sample, productive Simpson clonality was calculated as the square root of Simpson's diversity index across productive rearrangements. TCRdb limited this immuneACCESS table to in-frame rearrangements with V and J called. A share of clones is missing; checked studies link under half to unresolved V genes, and the rest is unexplained. V, J and clone size were drawn from that table, and D and trimming were deduced from the DNA. The sample table records around 290,000 clones; around nine tenths of these occur just once. Of the sample, less than 2% is held by the ten largest clones.

Enrolling through a virtual design, the prospective study's participants ranged in age from roughly 18 to 95 years and lived across 24 United States geographic areas. To assign participants to cohorts, the prospective study relied on clinical history that participants themselves reported in a screening survey and a study questionnaire. Recovered participants in ImmuneRACE Cohort 3 were defined as having two consecutive negative NP/OP PCR tests, clearance from a healthcare professional, or resolution of symptoms. In the prospective study, mobile phlebotomists collected whole blood, serum and a nasopharyngeal or oropharyngeal swab from each participant. Additional blood draws and questionnaires over a 2-month period could optionally be provided by prospective study participants. Prospective study blood samples were shipped either frozen or at room temperature before DNA extraction. V sheds 7 bases and J sheds 3 bases, leaving 13 bases between their ends. The CDR3 spans 13 residues, from the cysteine through the phenylalanine. Kept here is only the CDR3 DNA, which spans 39 bases and is read in frame from base 1. Looking up the germline V gene yields CDR1 WSHSY and CDR2 SAAADI.

Rearrangement joined TRBV10-2 to TRBJ2-7, with a weak D call of TRBD2 (6 bases match). Sequenced sample: PBMCs or T cells enriched from blood (not recorded which). The origin of this receptor is a woman in her thirties or forties who had recovered from COVID-19. The CDR3 in this case is CASNPGVLYEQYF. The nucleotide sequence is TGCGCCAGCAACCCGGGGGTGCTCTACGAGCAGTACTTC.